This TCR beta chain was sequenced in a study of cytomegalovirus exposure and HLA in healthy donors. The wider study: Among around 400 genotyped donors, roughly 80% fell in the Caucasian-associated ancestry cluster. Study observations and caveats: 87-base-pair reads could not separate some V segments, including TRBV6-2 and TRBV6-3.

The length of the CDR3 is 16 residues. The V gene lost 3 bases and the J gene lost 4 bases, with 16 bases spanning the gap. Per germline, CDR1 SGHTA and CDR2 FQGNSA. Primers: 60 Vbeta forward and 13 Jbeta reverse. Data came from immunoSEQ multiplex PCR; TCRdb stores just in-frame clones and leaves some out. There are 90,000 to 110,000 clones in the sample; 15% occur only once, and 0.83% lies in the top ten. This clone occurred a few times. Its antigen is not known. The TCR comes from a female donor in good health and CMV-seronegative. The chain is built from TRBV7-2 and TRBJ1-3; possible D gene TRBD1, 6 bases. The specimen sequenced was PBMCs. The DNA for the CDR3 is TGTGCCAGCAGCTTTGTCGCGGGGGCAACCGGAAACACCATATATTTT. Protein: CASSFVAGATGNTIYF.